This TCR beta chain appears in the sequencing data of a study of neoadjuvant nivolumab and ipilimumab in lung cancer. Study at large: Nivolumab 3 mg/kg was given days 1, 15 and 29, plus ipilimumab 1 mg/kg day 1 in combination.

General study findings and limits: TCR richness and clonality were higher in tumors than adjacent uninvolved lung. Pathologic regression was not significantly tied to TCR clonality. Only two of four nivolumab-treated tumors gained richness and clonality by surgery.

Generated by immunoSEQ multiplex PCR, the TCRdb table keeps only in-frame clones and is missing some. The data show about 25,000 clones, approximately 78% seen once. On this clone: Its antigen is unknown.

Sequencing used tumor tissue, obtained after neoadjuvant nivolumab, alone or with ipilimumab, at or shortly before surgery. This receptor was obtained from an adult with non-small cell lung cancer.

The DNA of the CDR3 is TGCGCCAGCAGCAGGGGGTTGGGTGGCGGGTCTGCGGGCCACAATGAGCAGTTCTTC. Translation gives CASSRGLGGGSAGHNEQFF. The chain links TRBV5-1 to TRBJ2-1, with D perhaps TRBD1 (6 bases). Per germline, CDR1 SGHRS and CDR2 YFSETQ. The germline V and J ends were trimmed by 4 bases and 5 bases, with 28 bases remaining between them. The CDR3 is 19 amino acids.